The clone carrying this TCR beta chain was seen at least ten times. Its antigen is not known. This related bone marrow graft donor gave peripheral blood on the day of marrow donation. The entry originates in a study of T cells after posttransplantation cyclophosphamide. The table came from immunoSEQ multiplex PCR; TCRdb's copy has only in-frame clones and leaves some out. The repertoire consists of 25,000 to 30,000 clones, none detected only once. The CDR3 length is 16 residues. The germline V and J ends were trimmed by 5 bases and 6 bases, with 19 bases remaining between them. CDR1 SEHNR and CDR2 FQNEAQ come from the germline V gene (reference sequence). Overall study results and limits: After PTCy, TRB diversity resembled that of CNI/methotrexate controls.

The rearrangement joins TRBV7-9 to TRBJ1-4, with D unresolved. The TCR originated in a woman between 55 and 75 years old in good health, CMV-negative, and a related stem cell transplant donor. Sequenced input: PBMCs. The CDR3 region has the DNA TGTGCCAGCAGCCAACCTCTTAGGGCGGGAGATGAAAAACTGTTTTTT. It is translated as CASSQPLRAGDEKLFF. Together with reference TRBV7-9 and TRBJ1-4, the CDR3 gives the full variable domain: DTGVSQNPRHKITKRGQNVTFRCDPISEHNRLYWYRQTLGQGPEFLTYFQNEAQLEKSRLLSDRFSAERPKGSFSTLEIQRTEQGDSAMYLCASSQPLRAGDEKLFFGSGTQLSVL.